The present T cell receptor beta chain was sequenced within a study of Graves' ophthalmopathy and Graves' hyperthyroidism. Study-level findings and limits: Discriminating ophthalmopathy from stable hyperthyroidism, a 13-signature model attained a sensitivity of about 85% and a specificity of about 83%. Most thyroid-expanded clonotypes exceeding 0.001 frequency were also found in blood.

The authors enrolled newly diagnosed hyperthyroidism patients aged 18 to 65 with under 2 months' duration. Fresh peripheral blood (approximately 9.2 ml) yielded the PBMCs. This clonotype was observed many times. No antigen is known for it. RNA served as the template for amplifying TCR beta CDR3 regions. HTBI primers primed a first-round RT-PCR, and a second-round multiplex PCR followed. TCRdb redid the calling of the multiplex PCR reads with MiXCR, one entry per CDR3 protein. Seen here are 350,000 to 400,000 distinct CDR3 sequences, 15% observed once, and the top ten hold roughly 7%. With 5 bases clipped from V and 5 bases from J, the junction kept 17 bases outside the gene matches. The CDR3 covers 17 residues. The V gene's germline CDR1 is LNHDA and CDR2 SQIVND (reference sequence).

Sequencing used peripheral blood. This chain uses TRBV19 with TRBJ1-1; TRBD1 matches 7 bases. This TCR derives from a woman under 30 with stable Graves' hyperthyroidism. The CDR3 DNA reads TGTGCCAGTAGTGATATCTTTTCCCCCCCCAGGGGGACTGAAGCTTTCTTT. As protein: CASSDIFSPPRGTEAFF.